Here is one T cell receptor beta chain with its context. Trimming stripped 6 bases from V and 10 bases from J, with 13 bases between. CDR3 length: 13 amino acids. Germline V gene lookup returns CDR1 LGHDT and CDR2 YNNKEL (reference sequence). It was with a sample-barcoded 5' primer and a J-beta primer mix that a second PCR of roughly 7 to 12 cycles was run. Per sample, CDR3-containing paired-end reads numbered at least 3 million. TCRdb reprocessed the 5' RACE reads via MiXCR and lists one record per CDR3 protein. The table records roughly 1,100,000 distinct CDR3 sequences, under 30% of them present only once. The sample belongs to a study of blood T cells in healthy people across ages. These data were likewise used in another study, on T cells of mothers and their children.

This clonotype was sampled from a girl aged 2-10 years in good health. Sequencing was carried out using blood. The rearrangement uses TRBV3-1 and TRBJ1-6; TRBD1 is a possible D gene (5 bases). As DNA, the CDR3 is TGTGCCAGCAGGTTCAGGGTAGAGTCACCCCTCCACTTT. Translated: CASRFRVESPLHF.